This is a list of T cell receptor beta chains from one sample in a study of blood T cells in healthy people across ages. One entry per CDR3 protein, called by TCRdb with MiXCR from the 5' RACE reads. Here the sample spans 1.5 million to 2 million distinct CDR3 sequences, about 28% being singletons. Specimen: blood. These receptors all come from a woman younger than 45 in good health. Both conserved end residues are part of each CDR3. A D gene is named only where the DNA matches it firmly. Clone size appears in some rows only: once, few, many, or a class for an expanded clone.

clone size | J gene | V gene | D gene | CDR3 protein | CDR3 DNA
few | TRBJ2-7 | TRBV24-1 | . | CATSGTGLEQYF | TGTGCCACCAGTGGGACCGGACTCGAGCAGTACTTC
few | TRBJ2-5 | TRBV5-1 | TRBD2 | CASSAGPPGLLKETQYF | TGCGCCAGCAGCGCAGGCCCTCCGGGACTACTCAAAGAGACCCAGTACTTC
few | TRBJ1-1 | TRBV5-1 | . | CASSSPTAMNTEAFF | TGCGCCAGCAGCTCCCCTACGGCCATGAACACTGAAGCTTTCTTT
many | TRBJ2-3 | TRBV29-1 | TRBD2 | CSAGAGTTDTQYF | TGCAGCGCTGGAGCGGGAACCACAGATACGCAGTATTTT
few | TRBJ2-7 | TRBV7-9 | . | CASSLRGTAGDYEQYF | TGTGCCAGCAGCTTAAGGGGAACTGCGGGTGACTACGAGCAGTACTTC
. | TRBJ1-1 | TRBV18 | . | CASSPLGQSRNTEAFF | TGTGCCAGCTCACCCCTCGGACAGTCTCGGAACACTGAAGCTTTCTTT
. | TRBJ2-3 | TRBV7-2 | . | CASSLELTSTQYF | TGTGCCAGCAGCTTAGAGCTTACCTCGACGCAGTATTTT
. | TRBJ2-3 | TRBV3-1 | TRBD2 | CASSQPGLAGATDTQYF | TGTGCCAGCAGCCAACCGGGACTAGCGGGAGCCACAGATACGCAGTATTTT
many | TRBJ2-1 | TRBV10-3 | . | CAISEPFRGNYNEQFF | TGTGCCATCAGTGAGCCTTTCCGAGGGAACTACAATGAGCAGTTCTTC
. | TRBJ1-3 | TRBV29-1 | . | CSAALVGAGNTIYF | TGCAGCGCTGCCCTTGTGGGGGCTGGAAACACCATATATTTT
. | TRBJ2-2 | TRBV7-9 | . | CASSWSREPNTGELFF | TGTGCCAGCAGCTGGAGTCGAGAACCGAACACCGGGGAGCTGTTTTTT
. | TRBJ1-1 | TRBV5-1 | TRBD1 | CASSWGTGGGGTEAFF | TGCGCCAGCAGCTGGGGGACAGGGGGCGGAGGAACTGAAGCTTTCTTT
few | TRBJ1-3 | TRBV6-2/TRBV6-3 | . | CASSYSFEQGTSGNTIYF | TGTGCCAGCAGTTACTCTTTCGAACAGGGAACCTCTGGAAACACCATATATTTT
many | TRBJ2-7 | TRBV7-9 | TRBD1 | CASSLGQGAGEQYF | TGTGCCAGCAGCTTAGGACAGGGGGCAGGCGAGCAGTACTTC
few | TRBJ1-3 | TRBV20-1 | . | CSAPNQIGNTIYF | TGCAGTGCCCCCAATCAAATTGGAAACACCATATATTTT
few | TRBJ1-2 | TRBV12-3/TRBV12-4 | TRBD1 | CASTHGQGAPGYTF | TGTGCCAGCACCCATGGACAGGGGGCGCCTGGCTACACCTTC
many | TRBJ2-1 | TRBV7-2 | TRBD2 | CASGPLAGPYNEQFF | TGTGCCAGCGGACCTTTAGCGGGGCCCTACAATGAGCAGTTCTTC
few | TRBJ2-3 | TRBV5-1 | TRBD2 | CASSLVSSGGTDTQYF | TGCGCCAGCAGCTTGGTGTCTAGCGGGGGAACAGATACGCAGTATTTT
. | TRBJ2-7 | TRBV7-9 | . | CASTFLTGSHEQYF | TGTGCCAGCACCTTTCTTACGGGGTCTCACGAGCAGTACTTC
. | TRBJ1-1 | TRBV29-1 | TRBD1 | CSVDRDRQNTEAFF | TGCAGCGTTGATCGGGACAGGCAGAACACTGAAGCTTTCTTT
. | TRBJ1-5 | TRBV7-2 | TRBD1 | CASSLAGTGGSTSNQPQHF | TGTGCCAGCAGCTTAGCCGGGACAGGGGGAAGTACTAGCAATCAGCCCCAGCATTTT
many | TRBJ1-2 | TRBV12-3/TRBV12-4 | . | CASSRQRHGYTF | TGTGCCAGCAGCCGACAGAGACACGGCTACACCTTC
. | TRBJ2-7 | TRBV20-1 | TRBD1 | CSARGGQGLSYEQYF | TGCAGTGCTAGAGGCGGACAGGGATTATCCTACGAGCAGTACTTC
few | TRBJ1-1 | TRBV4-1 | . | CASSQAGRNTEAFF | TGCGCCAGCAGCCAAGCAGGAAGAAACACTGAAGCTTTCTTT
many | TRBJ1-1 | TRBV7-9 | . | CASSFGPTEAFF | TGTGCCAGCAGCTTCGGCCCCACTGAAGCTTTCTTT
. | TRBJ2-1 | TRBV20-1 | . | CSARAGVDSKSYNEQFF | TGCAGTGCTAGAGCAGGAGTGGACTCTAAGTCCTACAATGAGCAGTTCTTC
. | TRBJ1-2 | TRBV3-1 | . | CASSRGTSGYGYTF | TGTGCCAGCAGTCGGGGGACCTCTGGCTATGGCTACACCTTC
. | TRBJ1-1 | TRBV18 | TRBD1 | CASSPGDRTEAFF | TGTGCCAGCTCACCAGGGGACAGGACTGAAGCTTTCTTT
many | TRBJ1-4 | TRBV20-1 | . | CSARDGGTTNEKLFF | TGCAGTGCTAGAGATGGGGGGACGACTAATGAAAAACTGTTTTTT
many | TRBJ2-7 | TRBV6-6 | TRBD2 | CASMVGLAGVYEQYF | TGTGCCAGCATGGTGGGACTAGCGGGAGTCTACGAGCAGTACTTC
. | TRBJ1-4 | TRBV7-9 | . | CASSLERGGEKLFF | TGTGCCAGCAGCTTAGAGAGGGGAGGTGAAAAACTGTTTTTT
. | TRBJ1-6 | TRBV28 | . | CASAGAAGSPLHF | TGTGCCAGCGCCGGGGCGGCAGGTTCGCCCCTCCACTTT
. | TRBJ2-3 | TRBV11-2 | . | CASSGATRDTQYF | TGTGCCAGCAGCGGGGCAACTAGGGATACGCAGTATTTT
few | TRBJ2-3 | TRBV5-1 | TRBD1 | CASSSSTGAADTQYF | TGCGCCAGCAGCTCCAGCACAGGGGCGGCAGATACGCAGTATTTT
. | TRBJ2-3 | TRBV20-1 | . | CSARDLRRPSSTDTQYF | TGCAGTGCTAGAGATCTCCGGAGACCCTCTTCCACAGATACGCAGTATTTT
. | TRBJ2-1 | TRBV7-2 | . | CASSLGHLNEQFF | TGTGCCAGCAGCTTAGGGCACCTCAATGAGCAGTTCTTC
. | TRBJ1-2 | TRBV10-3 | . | CAISESRGRGNYGYTF | TGTGCCATCAGTGAGTCGAGGGGTAGAGGAAACTATGGCTACACCTTC
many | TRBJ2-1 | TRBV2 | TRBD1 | CASREGASYNEQFF | TGTGCCAGCAGAGAGGGGGCCTCCTACAATGAGCAGTTCTTC
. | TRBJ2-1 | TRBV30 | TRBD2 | CAWRKAGGPVNEQFF | TGTGCCTGGAGAAAAGCGGGGGGGCCCGTCAATGAGCAGTTCTTC
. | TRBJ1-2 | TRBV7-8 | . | CASSANSRVRPYGYTF | TGTGCCAGCAGCGCCAACTCCCGGGTCCGACCCTATGGCTACACCTTC
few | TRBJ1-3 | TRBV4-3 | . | CASSQVASFSGNTIYF | TGCGCCAGCAGCCAAGTGGCCAGCTTCTCTGGAAACACCATATATTTT
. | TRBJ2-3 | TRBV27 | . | CASRITGTDTQYF | TGTGCCAGCAGGATAACAGGGACAGATACGCAGTATTTT
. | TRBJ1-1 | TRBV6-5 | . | CASSYSKGGAFF | TGTGCCAGCAGTTACTCGAAAGGGGGAGCTTTCTTT
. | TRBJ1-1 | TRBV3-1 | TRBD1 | CASNLRGPRSEAFF | TGTGCCAGCAACCTCAGGGGGCCCAGGAGTGAAGCTTTCTTT
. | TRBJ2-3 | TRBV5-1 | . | CASSPRDTDTQYF | TGCGCCAGCAGCCCACGGGACACGGATACGCAGTATTTT
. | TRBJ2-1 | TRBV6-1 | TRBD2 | CASRVSGTSGGPSYNEQFF | TGTGCCAGCAGAGTCTCAGGGACTAGCGGGGGCCCCTCCTACAATGAGCAGTTCTTC
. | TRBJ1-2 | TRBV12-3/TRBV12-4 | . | CASSRGHGNNGYTF | TGTGCCAGCAGTAGAGGACACGGTAACAATGGCTACACCTTC
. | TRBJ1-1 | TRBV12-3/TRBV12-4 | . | CASSPRQVTEAFF | TGTGCCAGCAGTCCCCGACAGGTTACTGAAGCTTTCTTT
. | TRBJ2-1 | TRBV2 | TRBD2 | CASRGLAGVSHEQFF | TGTGCCAGCAGAGGACTAGCGGGGGTTTCCCATGAGCAGTTCTTC
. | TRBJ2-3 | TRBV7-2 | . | CASSVSRGASTDTQYF | TGTGCCAGCAGCGTCTCAAGGGGGGCCAGCACAGATACGCAGTATTTT
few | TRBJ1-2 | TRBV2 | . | CASSGRPFQGGYTF | TGTGCCAGCAGTGGCCGTCCCTTCCAAGGGGGCTACACCTTC
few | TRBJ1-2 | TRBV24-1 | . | CATSEYREVDYGYTF | TGTGCCACCAGTGAGTACCGGGAGGTCGACTATGGCTACACCTTC
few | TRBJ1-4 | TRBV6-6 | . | CASSPGTYEKLFF | TGTGCCAGCAGCCCCGGGACATACGAAAAACTGTTTTTT
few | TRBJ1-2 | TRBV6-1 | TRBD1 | CASTDRDRNYGYTF | TGTGCCAGCACTGACCGGGACAGAAATTATGGCTACACCTTC
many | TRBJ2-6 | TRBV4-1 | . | CASSQASRANVLTF | TGCGCCAGCAGCCAAGCGTCCCGGGCCAACGTCCTGACTTTC
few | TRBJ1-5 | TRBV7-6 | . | CASSPGTQNQPQHF | TGTGCCAGCAGCCCCGGGACCCAGAATCAGCCCCAGCATTTT
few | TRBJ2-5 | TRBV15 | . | CATSRDRPGAHGETQYF | TGTGCCACCAGCAGAGATCGTCCGGGGGCTCACGGAGAGACCCAGTACTTC